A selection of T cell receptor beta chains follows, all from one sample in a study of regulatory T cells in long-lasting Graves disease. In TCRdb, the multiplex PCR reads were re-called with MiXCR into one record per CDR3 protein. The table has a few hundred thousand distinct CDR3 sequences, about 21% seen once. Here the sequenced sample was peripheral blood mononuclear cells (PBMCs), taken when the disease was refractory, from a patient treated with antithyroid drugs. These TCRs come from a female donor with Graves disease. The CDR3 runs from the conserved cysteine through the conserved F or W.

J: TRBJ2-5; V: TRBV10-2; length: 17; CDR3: CASSGPLELAGQETQYF
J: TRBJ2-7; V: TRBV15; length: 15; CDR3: CATSRAGTPSYEQYF
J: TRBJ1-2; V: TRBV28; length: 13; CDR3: CASSPSRNYGYTF
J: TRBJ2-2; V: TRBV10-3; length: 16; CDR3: CAISESGTGLSGELFF
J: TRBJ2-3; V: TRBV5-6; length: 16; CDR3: CASSLVAGPGTDTQYF
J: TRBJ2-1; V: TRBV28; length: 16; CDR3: CASSRELAGGSGEQFF
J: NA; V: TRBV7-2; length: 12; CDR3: CASSYRTGEQFF
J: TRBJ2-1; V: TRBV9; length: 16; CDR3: CASSSPAGVEGNEQFF
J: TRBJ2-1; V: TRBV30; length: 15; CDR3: CAWSDGGLAYNEQFF
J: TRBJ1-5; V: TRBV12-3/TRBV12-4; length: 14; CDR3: CASSLGEANQPQHF
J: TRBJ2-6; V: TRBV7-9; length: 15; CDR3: CASSLPLTGANVLTF
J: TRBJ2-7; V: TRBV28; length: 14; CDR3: CANSGMRQGYEQYF
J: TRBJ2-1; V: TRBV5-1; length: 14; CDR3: CASCKGGSVNEQFF
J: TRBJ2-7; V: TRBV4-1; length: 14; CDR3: CASSRESSSYEQYF
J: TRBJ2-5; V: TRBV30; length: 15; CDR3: CAWSAPGRPRETQYF
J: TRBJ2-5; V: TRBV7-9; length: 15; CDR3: CASSLGDRVQETQYF
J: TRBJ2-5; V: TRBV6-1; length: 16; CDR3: CASSDPGQGYQETQYF
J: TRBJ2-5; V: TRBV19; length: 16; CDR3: CASSILPRGSWETQYF
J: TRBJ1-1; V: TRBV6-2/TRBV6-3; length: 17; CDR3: CASSYSPLGGMNTEAFF
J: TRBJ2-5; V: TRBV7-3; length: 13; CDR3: CASSPTDQETQYF
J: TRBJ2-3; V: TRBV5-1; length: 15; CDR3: CASSLLLENTDTQYF
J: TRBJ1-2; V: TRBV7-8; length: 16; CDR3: CASSSYADRDIGGYTF
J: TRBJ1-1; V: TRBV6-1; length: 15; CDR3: CASSEALSGLTEAFF
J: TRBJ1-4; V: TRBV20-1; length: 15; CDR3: CSARDLQGADEKLFF
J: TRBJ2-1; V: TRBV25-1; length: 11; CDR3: CASSPGLVQFF
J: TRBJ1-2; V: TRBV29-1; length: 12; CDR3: CSVVQGGDGYTF
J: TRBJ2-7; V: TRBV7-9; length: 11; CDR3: CASSSGGTLYF
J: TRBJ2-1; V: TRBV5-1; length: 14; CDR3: CASTGTSRNNEQFF
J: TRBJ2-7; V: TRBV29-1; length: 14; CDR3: CSVETGGTIGEQYF
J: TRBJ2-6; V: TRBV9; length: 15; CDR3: CASSDDRLGANVLTF
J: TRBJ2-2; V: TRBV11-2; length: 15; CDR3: CASSPDGMVTGELFF
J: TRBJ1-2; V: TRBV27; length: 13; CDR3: CVSRRGTNYGYTF
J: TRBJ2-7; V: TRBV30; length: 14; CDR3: CAWSVNRKSYEQYF
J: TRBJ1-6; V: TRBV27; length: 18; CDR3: CASSPQRTGVGSNSPLHF
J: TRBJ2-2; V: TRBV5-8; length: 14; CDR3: CASRGQGRAGELFF